The rows below give T cell receptor beta chains drawn from one sample of a study of blood T cell repertoires in COVID-19. The method was immunoSEQ multiplex PCR; TCRdb's version includes in-frame clones alone and lacks a portion of them. The sample holds 250,000 to 300,000 clones, 85% to 90% seen once. Specimen: peripheral blood. The source of these receptors is a woman between 35 and 50 years old who had recovered from COVID-19. Each CDR3 is given with its conserved first and last residue. The D gene is left open where the match is weak. Only some rows state a clone size, as once, few, many or a class for expanded clones.

TRBV6-5	TRBJ1-2	-	-	CASRRPGEASYTF	TGTGCCAGCAGACGCCCCGGGGAGGCGAGCTACACCTTC
TRBV6-2/TRBV6-3	TRBJ2-1	-	TRBD2	CASSYPAWGRALGYNEQFF	TGTGCCAGCAGTTACCCAGCGTGGGGGAGGGCCCTCGGGTACAATGAGCAGTTCTTC
TRBV14	TRBJ1-2	-	-	CASSPDSWNYGYTF	TGTGCCAGCAGCCCCGACAGTTGGAACTATGGCTACACCTTC
TRBV28	TRBJ1-2	-	TRBD1	CASRTGTGAPNYGYTF	TGTGCCAGCAGAACCGGGACAGGGGCCCCAAACTATGGCTACACCTTC
TRBV5-1	TRBJ1-5	once	-	CASSLGAEGQPQHF	TGCGCCAGCAGCCTGGGCGCGGAGGGGCAGCCCCAGCATTTT
TRBV13	TRBJ2-1	once	-	CASSFAGPSPPNNEQFF	TGTGCCAGCAGCTTTGCTGGTCCTAGCCCCCCGAACAATGAGCAGTTCTTC
TRBV5-6	TRBJ1-1	-	-	CASSLASRQLNTEAFF	TGTGCCAGCAGCTTGGCCAGCCGACAATTGAACACTGAAGCTTTCTTT
TRBV27	TRBJ2-3	once	-	CASSLSVATDTQYF	TGTGCCAGCAGTTTATCGGTGGCCACAGATACGCAGTATTTT
TRBV30	TRBJ2-6	-	-	CAWSAPLSSGANVLTF	TGTGCCTGGAGCGCTCCTCTTAGCTCTGGGGCCAACGTCCTGACTTTC
TRBV7-9	TRBJ2-4	-	TRBD1	CASSSDRGSNIQYF	TGTGCCAGCAGCTCCGACAGGGGGTCGAACATTCAGTACTTC
TRBV18	TRBJ2-1	-	TRBD2	CASSPPITSAYNEQFF	TGTGCCAGCTCACCACCGATAACTAGCGCATACAATGAGCAGTTCTTC
TRBV11-3	TRBJ2-5	-	TRBD2	CASSLGTSPRETQYF	TGTGCCAGCAGCTTGGGGACTAGCCCCCGGGAGACCCAGTACTTC
TRBV7-9	TRBJ2-1	-	TRBD2	CALRTSGNEQFF	TGTGCCCTTCGGACTAGCGGCAATGAGCAGTTCTTC
TRBV25-1	TRBJ1-1	-	-	CASSDSGDTEAFF	TGTGCCAGCAGTGATTCAGGGGACACTGAAGCTTTCTTT
TRBV6-4	TRBJ2-1	-	TRBD2	CASSGTSGSGEQFF	TGTGCCAGCAGTGGGACTAGCGGGAGTGGGGAGCAGTTCTTC